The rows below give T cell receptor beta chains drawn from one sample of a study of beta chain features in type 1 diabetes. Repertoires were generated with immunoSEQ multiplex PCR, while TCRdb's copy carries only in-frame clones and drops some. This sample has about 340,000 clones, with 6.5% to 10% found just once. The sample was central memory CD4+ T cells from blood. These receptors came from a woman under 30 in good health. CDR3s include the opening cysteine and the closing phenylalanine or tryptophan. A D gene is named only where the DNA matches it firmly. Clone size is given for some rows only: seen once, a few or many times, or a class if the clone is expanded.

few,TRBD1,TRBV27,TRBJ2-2,CASSLLTGGSLFGELFF,TGTGCCAGCAGTTTATTGACAGGGGGTTCGCTCTTCGGGGAGCTGTTTTTT
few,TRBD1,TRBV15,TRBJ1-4,CATSRVKTGEEKLFF,TGTGCCACCAGCAGAGTCAAGACAGGGGAAGAAAAACTGTTTTTT
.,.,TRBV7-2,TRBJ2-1,CASSFQPPFVSSYNEQFF,TGTGCCAGCAGCTTTCAGCCACCCTTTGTTAGCTCCTACAATGAGCAGTTCTTC
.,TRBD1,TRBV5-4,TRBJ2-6,CAIEDRGKELIGANVLTF,TGTGCCATCGAGGACAGGGGGAAGGAATTGATTGGGGCCAACGTCCTGACTTTC
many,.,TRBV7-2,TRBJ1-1,CASSTARGNMNTEAFF,TGTGCCAGCAGCACGGCCAGGGGCAACATGAACACTGAAGCTTTCTTT
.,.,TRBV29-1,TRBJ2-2,CSVEGAANTGELFF,TGCAGCGTTGAGGGGGCCGCGAACACCGGGGAGCTGTTTTTT
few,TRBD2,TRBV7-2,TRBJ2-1,CASSLIAGIGEQFF,TGTGCCAGCAGCTTAATAGCGGGAATCGGTGAGCAGTTCTTC
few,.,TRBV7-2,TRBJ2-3,CASSPQGRKDTQYF,TGTGCCAGCAGCCCGCAGGGGAGGAAAGATACGCAGTATTTT
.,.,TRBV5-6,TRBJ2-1,CASSQGGSYNEQFF,TGTGCCAGCAGCCAGGGGGGGTCCTACAATGAGCAGTTCTTC
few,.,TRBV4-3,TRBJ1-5,CASSQDLGGGSPQHF,TGCGCCAGCAGCCAAGATTTGGGCGGCGGCTCGCCCCAGCATTTT
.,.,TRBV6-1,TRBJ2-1,CASSRTLRDEQFF,TGTGCCAGCAGTCGAACTCTTAGGGATGAGCAGTTCTTC
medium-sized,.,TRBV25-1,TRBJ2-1,CASSEYGNEQFF,TGTGCCAGCAGTGAATACGGGAATGAGCAGTTCTTC
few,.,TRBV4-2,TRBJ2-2,CASSQSDGRDTGELFF,TGTGCCAGCAGCCAAAGCGACGGGAGAGACACCGGGGAGCTGTTTTTT
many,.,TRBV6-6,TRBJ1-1,CASSLRETGAFF,TGTGCCAGCAGTTTAAGGGAGACGGGAGCTTTCTTT
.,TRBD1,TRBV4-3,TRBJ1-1,CASSQDVAGGGEAFF,TGCGCCAGCAGCCAAGATGTCGCAGGGGGCGGTGAAGCTTTCTTT
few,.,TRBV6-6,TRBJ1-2,CASIRVGQLSNYGYTF,TGTGCCAGCATTAGAGTCGGACAGTTATCTAACTATGGCTACACCTTC
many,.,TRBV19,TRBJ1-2,CASSRTGGYTF,TGTGCCAGTAGCCGAACAGGAGGCTACACCTTC
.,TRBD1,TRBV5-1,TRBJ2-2,CASSRQGQGNTGELFF,TGCGCCAGCAGCCGACAGGGACAGGGAAACACCGGGGAGCTGTTTTTT
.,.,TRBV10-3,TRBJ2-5,CAISEATGVGTQYF,TGTGCCATCAGTGAGGCGACGGGGGTGGGGACCCAGTACTTC
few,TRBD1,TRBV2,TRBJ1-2,CASRNRGQGGYTF,TGTGCCAGCAGGAACAGGGGGCAGGGTGGCTACACCTTC
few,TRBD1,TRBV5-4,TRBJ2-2,CASSQRTGGGNGELFF,TGTGCCAGCAGCCAGAGGACAGGGGGCGGGAACGGGGAGCTGTTTTTT
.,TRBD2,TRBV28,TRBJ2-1,CASSLHSGRGNEQFF,TGTGCCAGCAGTTTACATAGCGGGAGGGGGAATGAGCAGTTCTTC
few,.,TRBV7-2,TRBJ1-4,CASSLEVQNEKLFF,TGTGCCAGCAGCTTAGAGGTCCAAAATGAAAAACTGTTTTTT
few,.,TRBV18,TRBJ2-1,CASSFPGTILNEQFF,TGTGCCAGCTCATTTCCCGGGACGATCCTCAATGAGCAGTTCTTC
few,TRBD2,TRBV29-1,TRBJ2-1,CSVEGTSGSGKQFF,TGCAGCGTTGAGGGGACTAGCGGGAGTGGGAAGCAGTTCTTC
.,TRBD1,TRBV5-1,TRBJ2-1,CASSSQGHNEQFF,TGCGCCAGCAGCTCACAGGGGCATAATGAGCAGTTCTTC
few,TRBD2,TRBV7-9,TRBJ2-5,CASSGILASKETQYF,TGTGCCAGCAGCGGCATACTAGCGAGTAAAGAGACCCAGTACTTC
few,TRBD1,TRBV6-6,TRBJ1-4,CASSLRTGGNEKLFF,TGTGCCAGCAGTCTTCGGACAGGAGGGAATGAAAAACTGTTTTTT
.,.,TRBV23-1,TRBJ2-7,CASSLSRGPENYEQYF,TGCGCCAGCAGTCTCTCGAGGGGACCGGAAAACTACGAGCAGTACTTC
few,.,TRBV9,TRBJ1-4,CASSRSGINEKLFF,TGTGCCAGCAGCCGTAGTGGTATTAATGAAAAACTGTTTTTT
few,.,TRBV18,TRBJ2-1,CASSPVDSYNEQFF,TGTGCCAGCTCACCGGTGGACAGCTACAATGAGCAGTTCTTC
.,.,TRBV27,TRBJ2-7,CASRESAEVFYEQYF,TGTGCCAGCAGAGAATCGGCGGAGGTCTTCTACGAGCAGTACTTC
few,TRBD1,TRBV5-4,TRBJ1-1,CASSSTGQAAFF,TGTGCCAGCAGCTCGACGGGACAGGCAGCTTTCTTT
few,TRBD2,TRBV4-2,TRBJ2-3,CASSPRGGLSTDTQYF,TGTGCCAGCAGCCCCCGGGGGGGCTTAAGCACAGATACGCAGTATTTT
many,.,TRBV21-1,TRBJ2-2,CASSKYGCGAAGELFF,.
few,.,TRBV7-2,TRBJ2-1,CASLLYNEQFF,TGTGCCAGCCTCCTTTACAATGAGCAGTTCTTC
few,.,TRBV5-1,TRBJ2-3,CASSLMGPADTQYF,TGCGCCAGCAGCTTGATGGGTCCTGCAGATACGCAGTATTTT
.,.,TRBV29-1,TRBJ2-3,CSVRAATADTQYF,TGCAGCGTTCGCGCCGCGACGGCGGATACGCAGTATTTT
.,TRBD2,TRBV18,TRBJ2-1,CASSPPSGGRANNEQFF,TGTGCCAGCTCACCACCCTCGGGCGGGAGAGCTAACAATGAGCAGTTCTTC
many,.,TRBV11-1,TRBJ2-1,CASSSRVGEQFF,TGTGCCAGCAGCTCGCGAGTGGGAGAGCAGTTCTTC
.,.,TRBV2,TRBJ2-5,CASGQETQYF,TGTGCCAGCGGTCAAGAGACCCAGTACTTC
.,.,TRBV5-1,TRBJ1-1,CASSLTSPGSKSFF,TGCGCCAGCAGCTTGACGTCCCCAGGGTCGAAGTCTTTCTTT
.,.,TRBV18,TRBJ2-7,CASSPPLHRDEQYF,TGTGCCAGCTCACCACCGCTTCACCGGGATGAGCAGTACTTC
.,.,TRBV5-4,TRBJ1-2,CASRELGRGGYTF,TGTGCCAGCAGGGAATTGGGTCGTGGTGGCTACACCTTC
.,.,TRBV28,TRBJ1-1,CASNEALGQAFF,TGTGCCAGCAACGAGGCCTTAGGGCAGGCTTTCTTT
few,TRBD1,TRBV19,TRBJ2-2,CASSMTGVITGELFF,TGTGCCAGTAGTATGACAGGGGTGATCACCGGGGAGCTGTTTTTT
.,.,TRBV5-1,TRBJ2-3,CASSSQSYTDTQYF,TGCGCCAGCAGCTCCCAGAGTTACACAGATACGCAGTATTTT